These 16 T cell receptor beta chains came from one sample sequenced in a study of T cell changes during pregnancy in multiple sclerosis. Assay: immunoSEQ multiplex PCR; the TCRdb copy retains only in-frame clones and omits some. The sample includes more than 9,500 clones, roughly 84% of them seen just once. Material: CD8+ T cells from peripheral blood mononuclear cells, obtained after pregnancy. The origin of the receptors is a female donor in good health, enrolled as a control in a pregnancy study.

The V and J genes are TRBV4-1 and TRBJ1-2; D gene ambiguous. Germline CDR1 reads MGHRA; CDR2 reads YSYEKL. CDR3 length equals 16 residues. V was clipped by 0 bases and J by 4 bases, with 15 bases between them. CDR3 residues: CASSQDSGWGGYGYTF. DNA of the CDR3: TGCGCCAGCAGCCAAGATTCTGGGTGGGGAGGCTATGGCTACACCTTC.

This chain uses TRBV9 with TRBJ2-5, with a tentative D call TRBD2 (6 bases). Germline lookup yields CDR1 SGDLS and CDR2 YYNGEE. V lost 6 bases and J 5 bases, leaving 23 bases between the germline ends. The CDR3 has 16 residues. The CDR3 here is CASNPAGGQGGETQYF. The CDR3 region has the DNA TGTGCCAGCAACCCCGCAGGAGGGCAGGGTGGGGAGACCCAGTACTTC.

Only one count was recorded for this clone. This chain joins TRBV4-3 and TRBJ2-1, with D perhaps matching TRBD2 (6 bases). The CDR3 runs to 17 residues. Trimming took 3 bases from V and 2 from J, leaving 17 bases between them. Germline CDR1 LGHNA, CDR2 YSLEER. CDR3 in DNA: TGCGCCAGCAGCCAGGGCGGGGTAAGGGGACCCTACAATGAGCAGTTCTTC. Protein sequence: CASSQGGVRGPYNEQFF.

The chain joins TRBV28 to TRBJ1-3; D remains ambiguous. Germline assignment: CDR1 MDHEN and CDR2 SYDVKM. Trimming took off 5 bases at V and 1 base at J, with 9 bases between the two ends. The CDR3 covers 14 residues. The CDR3 nucleotides are TGTGCCAGCAGTCTAAGAGTTTCTGGAAACACCATATATTTT. It encodes CASSLRVSGNTIYF.

The chain is built from TRBV2 and TRBJ1-1; D ambiguous. Germline V gene lookup returns CDR1 SNHLY and CDR2 FYNNEI. This CDR3 is built from 15 residues. V gave up 2 bases and J gave up 6 bases, with 16 bases separating them. The CDR3 nucleotides are TGTGCCAGCAGTGAACGATCGGTGGTTTCCCCTGAAGCTTTCTTT. It encodes CASSERSVVSPEAFF.

The chain carries TRBV4-3 and TRBJ2-5, with D maybe TRBD2 (6 bases). The J call may be in error: the DNA end matches TRBJ2-7 better. The CDR3 is 16 amino acids. The germline V gene encodes CDR1 LGHNA and CDR2 YSLEER. Here the CDR3 reads CASSQRLGGGWYEQYF. CDR3 in DNA: TGCGCCAGCAGCCAAAGACTTGGGGGAGGCTGGTACGAGCAGTACTTC.

This clone showed up just once. The J gene is TRBJ2-1, the V gene TRBV10-1, with D possibly matching TRBD2 (6 bases). In germline, CDR1 is WNHNN, CDR2 SYGVQD (reference sequence). The CDR3 is made up of 15 amino acids. V was clipped by 6 bases and J by 0 bases, with 12 bases between them. CDR3 protein: CASSVGGTSYNEQFF. Written as DNA, the CDR3 is TGCGCCAGCAGCGTCGGGGGAACCTCCTACAATGAGCAGTTCTTC.

The rearrangement uses TRBV4-2 and TRBJ2-1; weak D call: TRBD2 (5 bases). The CDR3 totals 14 residues. Germline V gene data show CDR1 as LGHNA and CDR2 as YNFKEQ. Trimming cost V 0 bases and J 9 bases, with 12 bases left between them. The DNA for the CDR3 is TGTGCCAGCAGCCAAGACCCTGCGGCGGGTGAGCAGTTCTTC. Its translation: CASSQDPAAGEQFF.

This rearrangement joins TRBV28 to TRBJ1-1; D gene ambiguous. The germline V gene has CDR1 MDHEN and CDR2 SYDVKM. This CDR3 contains 16 residues. With 7 bases removed from V and 1 base from J, the gap between germline ends came to 19 bases. This CDR3 reads CASTLQSPLWNTEAFF. As DNA, the CDR3 is TGTGCCAGCACCCTCCAGTCCCCCCTCTGGAACACTGAAGCTTTCTTT.

There are many counts of this clone. The CDR3 spells CASRKLPTGVMDEQFF. The CDR3 DNA is TGTGCCAGCAGGAAACTGCCGACAGGGGTGATGGATGAGCAGTTCTTC. The rearrangement uses TRBV27 and TRBJ2-1; 8 positions agree with TRBD1. Germline assignment: CDR1 MNHEY and CDR2 SMNVEV (reference sequence). The CDR3 has 16 residues. V gave up 6 bases and J gave up 8 bases; unmatched junction bases: 15.

The V gene is TRBV18, the J gene TRBJ2-3; 8 nucleotides match TRBD2. This CDR3 contains 15 residues. Looked up from germline, CDR1 is KGHSH and CDR2 is LQKENI. V was pared by 3 bases and J by 4 bases, with 6 bases of the junction left unmatched. The CDR3 DNA is TGTGCCAGCTCACCGGGACTAGGAGCGGCAGATACGCAGTATTTT. It specifies CASSPGLGAADTQYF.

In its sample, this clone ranks as medium-sized (0.01 to 0.1%). The V and J genes are TRBV4-3 and TRBJ2-7; 9 bases align to TRBD2. The CDR3 contains 15 residues. The V segment lost 2 bases and the J segment 1 base; nucleotides outside the gene matches: 3. Germline-derived CDR1 and CDR2 are LGHNA and YSLEER. The chain's CDR3 is CASSQRLAESYEQYF. The CDR3 DNA reads as TGCGCCAGCAGCCAACGACTAGCGGAGTCCTACGAGCAGTACTTC.

The chain carries TRBV19 and TRBJ2-1; 11 bases line up with TRBD2. The germline gives CDR1 LNHDA, CDR2 SQIVND (reference sequence). V gave up 11 bases and J gave up 1 base; unmatched junction bases: 4. The CDR3 sequence is 14 residues long. CDR3 in amino acids: CASGTSGSYNEQFF. The CDR3 nucleotides read TGTGCCTCGGGGACTAGCGGTTCCTACAATGAGCAGTTCTTC.

V gene TRBV7-3 combines with J gene TRBJ2-3; 10 positions agree with TRBD2. With V trimmed by 2 bases and J by 6 bases, 8 bases remained unmatched. This CDR3 is built from 16 residues. Germline CDR1 is SGHTA and CDR2 is FQGTGA. The CDR3 loop is CASSLSSGRWCDTQYF. In nucleotides, the CDR3 is TGTGCCAGCAGCTTATCTAGCGGGAGATGGTGTGATACGCAGTATTTT.

The rearrangement joins TRBV2 to TRBJ2-1; no reliable D call. The CDR3 runs 11 residues. V was trimmed by 3 bases and J by 7 bases, leaving 4 bases between them. The germline V gene has CDR1 SNHLY and CDR2 FYNNEI. The CDR3 DNA is TGTGCCAGCAGTGATATTAATGAGCAGTTCTTC. Translation: CASSDINEQFF. Variable domain in full (rest from reference TRBV2 and TRBJ2-1): EPEVTQTPSHQVTQMGQEVILRCVPISNHLYFYWYRQILGQKVEFLVSFYNNEISEKSEIFDDQFSVERPDGSNFTLKIRSTKLEDSAMYFCASSDINEQFFGPGTRLTVL.

The chain carries TRBV19 and TRBJ1-3, with 8 bases matching TRBD1. Germline assignment: CDR1 LNHDA and CDR2 SQIVND (reference sequence). After removal of 5 bases from V and 0 bases from J, the junction contained 6 bases not matched to a gene. This CDR3 contains 16 residues. CDR3: CASSSGTGVSGNTIYF. The CDR3 nucleotides are TGTGCCAGTAGTTCCGGGACAGGCGTCTCTGGAAACACCATATATTTT.